The clone carrying this TCR beta chain has just one count. The data were produced by immunoSEQ multiplex PCR, yet TCRdb's version contains in-frame clones alone and is incomplete. The sample lists around 6,000 clones, about 80% occurring once. This record comes from a study of immune evolution from preneoplasia to lung adenocarcinoma. Resections took place in Japan or China from about 2013 to 2018. V lost 5 bases, J lost 4 bases, and 10 bases stayed unmatched. CDR3 length: 16 amino acids. The V gene's germline CDR1 is MGHRA and CDR2 YSYEKL. The chain couples TRBV4-1 to TRBJ2-3; 9 bases line up with TRBD1. The TCR comes from a person aged 60-80 years with lung adenocarcinoma. The specimen sequenced was FFPE minimally invasive lung adenocarcinoma tissue. The CDR3 DNA follows: TGCGCCAGCAGCGACAGACCGGGACAGGGAGCAGATACGCAGTATTTT. Residues: CASSDRPGQGADTQYF.